Each of the 32 T cell receptor beta chains below was sequenced from the same sample in a study of human T cells and chemical hapten exposure. Specified time point: patch test 3, about 24 weeks after DPC sensitization. Treatment in this sample: therapeutic diphenylcyclopropenone sensitization with weekly scalp DPC. TCRdb processed the RACE reads anew with MiXCR; each CDR3 protein has one entry. The sample has 70,000 or so distinct CDR3 sequences; over 8.5% are singletons. The specimen comprised whole blood, sampled in connection with sensitization to the hapten diphenylcyclopropenone (DPC). The source of these receptors is a woman aged 50 to 60 with alopecia areata. Some clones in this sample may be carry-over from other donors' samples.

Here the CDR3 DNA reads TGTGCCAGTAGCGTCTTGACCCGTAGCACAGATACGCAGTATTTT. As protein: CASSVLTRSTDTQYF. This sequence joins TRBV7-9 and TRBJ2-3; possible D gene TRBD2, 5 bases. This CDR3 region has 15 residues. The germline V and J ends were trimmed by 9 bases and 0 bases, with 16 bases remaining between them. In germline, CDR1 is SEHNR, CDR2 FQNEAQ (reference sequence).

The rearrangement joins TRBV28 to TRBJ2-1; 9 bases match TRBD2. The CDR3 runs to 16 residues. CDR1 and CDR2 (germline): MDHEN, SYDVKM. The trim removed 3 bases at V and 8 bases at J, leaving 11 bases unmatched. The CDR3 DNA is TGTGCCAGCAGTTTGGTCGGCGGGGGGGCCTTGTATGAGCAGTTCTTC. Amino acid sequence: CASSLVGGGALYEQFF.

In its sample, this clonotype was seen many times. The V gene is TRBV25-1, the J gene TRBJ2-7, with D unclear. The CDR3 spans 14 residues. Germline assignment: CDR1 MGHDK and CDR2 SYGVNS. Trimming left V 1 base short and J 2 bases short, with 9 bases between. The CDR3, as DNA: TGTGCCAGCAGTGAATCGAAGGATACCTACGAGCAGTACTTC. Its translation is CASSESKDTYEQYF.

This clonotype came up many times. This sequence joins TRBV7-2 and TRBJ1-4, with D possibly matching TRBD1 (5 bases). The CDR3 length is 14 residues. The germline V gene has CDR1 SGHTA and CDR2 FQGNSA. V lost 5 bases and J lost 7, with 14 bases in between. CDR3: CASSLGGGGEKLFF. As DNA, the CDR3 is TGTGCCAGCAGCCTGGGCGGTGGGGGTGAAAAACTGTTTTTT.

The CDR3 DNA reads as TGTGCCAGCAGCCCAAGGACTAGCGGGGGCGAAGAGACCCAGTACTTC. Protein product: CASSPRTSGGEETQYF. This chain connects TRBV13 to TRBJ2-5; 13 bases match TRBD2. V gave up 5 bases and J gave up 3 bases; unmatched junction bases: 6. This CDR3 contains 16 residues. CDR1 and CDR2 (germline): PRHDT, FYEKMQ (reference sequence).

This clonotype was counted a few times. The chain has TRBV5-4 and TRBJ2-1; D is perhaps TRBD1 (6 bases). Trimming shortened V by 4 bases and J by 9 bases, and 11 bases separated the two germline ends. This CDR3 comprises 12 residues. The germline V gene encodes CDR1 SGHNT and CDR2 YYREEE (reference sequence). This chain's CDR3 is CASSTTGLEQFF. The CDR3 DNA reads TGTGCCAGCAGCACGACAGGTCTTGAGCAGTTCTTC. The whole variable domain, filled in from reference TRBV5-4 and TRBJ2-1, reads ETGVTQSPTHLIKTRGQQVTLRCSSQSGHNTVSWYQQALGQGPQFIFQYYREEENGRGNFPPRFSGLQFPNYSSELNVNALELDDSALYLCASSTTGLEQFFGPGTRLTVL.

V gene TRBV5-1 combines with J gene TRBJ2-3; D might be TRBD1 (6 bases). This CDR3 comprises 13 residues. V was shortened by 2 bases and J by 5 bases, with 9 bases between the two germline ends. Per germline, CDR1 SGHRS and CDR2 YFSETQ. The CDR3 DNA reads as TGCGCCAGCAGCTTTAACAGGGAAGATACGCAGTATTTT. Its translation is CASSFNREDTQYF. Supplemented by reference TRBV5-1 and TRBJ2-3, the full variable domain reads KAGVTQTPRYLIKTRGQQVTLSCSPISGHRSVSWYQQTPGQGLQFLFEYFSETQRNKGNFPGRFSGRQFSNSRSEMNVSTLELGDSALYLCASSFNREDTQYFGPGTRLTVL.

In DNA, the CDR3 is TGTGCCAGCAGCTTGACAGGGGTAGACACCGGGGAGCTGTTTTTT. It is translated as CASSLTGVDTGELFF. This chain joins TRBV5-6 and TRBJ2-2, with TRBD1 matching over 7 bases. V was pared by 1 base and J by 3 bases, with 3 bases of the junction left unmatched. Germline V gene lookup returns CDR1 SGHDT and CDR2 YYEEEE. The CDR3 has 15 amino acids.

CDR3 coding DNA: TGTGCCAGCAGCCAAGACTTGACTAGCGGCAACACCGGGGAGCTGTTTTTT. It encodes CASSQDLTSGNTGELFF. This sequence joins TRBV3-1 and TRBJ2-2, with 9 bases matching TRBD2. J gave up 2 bases and V 0 bases, and 4 bases lay outside the gene matches. The germline V gene has CDR1 LGHDT and CDR2 YNNKEL (reference sequence). CDR3 length equals 17 residues.

This clonotype was seen more than once but under ten times. DNA for the CDR3: TGCGCCAGCAGCAAGGACCCTCCGGGACAGGACGAAAAACTGTTTTTT. It yields the protein CASSKDPPGQDEKLFF. This chain uses TRBV5-1 with TRBJ1-4, with 8 nucleotides matching TRBD1. The CDR3 runs 16 residues. Germline assignment: CDR1 SGHRS and CDR2 YFSETQ. Unmatched junction bases numbered 13, after V lost 4 bases and J lost 8 bases.

In this sample, this clonotype turned up many times. The chain carries TRBV19 and TRBJ1-5; D is uncertain. Germline CDR1 is LNHDA and CDR2 is SQIVND (reference sequence). CDR3 length equals 18 residues. The V and J ends lost 4 bases and 4 bases respectively, with 23 bases between them. Here the CDR3 DNA reads TGTGCCAGTAGTAACCCCCTTTTTAGCCCCCGGACTAATCAGCCCCAGCATTTT. Translated, it gives CASSNPLFSPRTNQPQHF.

This clonotype has ten or more counts. The chain is built from TRBV28 and TRBJ1-4; D gene ambiguous. The germline CDR1 and CDR2 sequences are MDHEN and SYDVKM. CDR3 length equals 11 residues. The V end was cut by 5 bases, the J end by 14 bases, with 12 bases between. The CDR3 sequence: CASSPSRWLFF. Written as DNA, the CDR3 is TGTGCCAGCAGTCCTTCACGGTGGCTGTTTTTT.

There are many counts of this clonotype. The chain joins TRBV21-1 to TRBJ2-7; the listed D gene, TRBD2, was not tested against the DNA. TRBV21-1 is deemed a pseudogene. The CDR3 consists of 15 residues. In DNA, the CDR3 is TGTGCCAGCAGCCAGTCCGGCCCTGGTACGAGAAAGCAGTACTTC. It specifies CASSQSGPGTRKQYF.

This clonotype was seen more than once but under ten times. The chain carries TRBV18 and TRBJ1-5; D gene uncertain. This CDR3 region has 15 residues. CDR1 and CDR2 from the germline V gene are KGHSH and LQKENI. V was clipped by 1 base and J by 4 bases, with 11 bases between them. This CDR3 reads CASSPLRETNQPQHF. In nucleotides, the CDR3 is TGTGCCAGCTCACCACTGAGGGAAACGAATCAGCCCCAGCATTTT.

The table lists this clonotype with many counts. The CDR3 DNA reads TGTGCCAGCAGTTACTCGAGACAGCAGAACACTGAAGCTTTCTTT. Protein product: CASSYSRQQNTEAFF. The V and J genes are TRBV6-5 and TRBJ1-1; TRBD1 might be the D (5 bases). Germline CDR1 reads MNHEY; CDR2 reads SVGAGI. Trimming left V 0 bases short and J 1 base short, with 9 bases between. CDR3 length equals 15 residues.

This chain connects TRBV29-1 to TRBJ1-1; TRBD1 might be the D (5 bases). Between the trimmed V and J ends, which lost 3 bases and 4 bases, there was a span of 12 bases. CDR3 length equals 13 residues. Germline V gene sequence: CDR1 SQVTM, CDR2 ANQGSEA. CDR3 DNA: TGCAGCGTTGAGGGAGGGAGGGGCACTGAAGCTTTCTTT. This codes for CSVEGGRGTEAFF.

This clonotype was observed a few times. This sequence joins TRBV11-2 and TRBJ1-1; perhaps TRBD1 as D (5 bases). Trimming took off 0 bases at V and 10 bases at J, with 9 bases between the two ends. The CDR3 contains 12 residues. From germline, CDR1 is SGHAT and CDR2 FQNNGV. The DNA for the CDR3 is TGTGCCAGCAGCTTAGACAGGGTGGTAGCTTTCTTT. Translated, it gives CASSLDRVVAFF.

The J gene is TRBJ2-3, the V gene TRBV20-1; D is possibly TRBD2 (6 bases). The ends were cut back, 2 bases at V and 0 bases at J, with 24 bases in the middle. The CDR3 is 19 residues long. Looked up from germline, CDR1 is DFQATT and CDR2 is SNEGSKA (reference sequence). The CDR3 spells CSARPNGEAADTSTDTQYF. In DNA, the CDR3 is TGCAGTGCTAGACCTAACGGGGAGGCAGCGGATACTAGCACAGATACGCAGTATTTT.

This clonotype was counted ten times or more. The CDR3 protein is CASAWRDRAYEQYF. DNA for the CDR3: TGTGCCAGCGCTTGGCGGGACAGGGCCTACGAGCAGTACTTC. The J gene is TRBJ2-7, the V gene TRBV6-6, with TRBD1 matching 9 bases. Unmatched junction bases numbered 7, after V lost 8 bases and J lost 2 bases. The CDR3 extends over 14 amino acids. From germline, CDR1 is MNHNY and CDR2 SVGAGI (reference sequence).

This clonotype came up a few times. V gene TRBV12-3 or TRBV12-4 combines with J gene TRBJ1-6; D is unclear. V lost 4 bases, J lost 10 bases, and 11 bases lay in between. This CDR3 contains 13 residues. In DNA form, the CDR3 reads TGTGCCAGCAGTTCCGTAAAAGACTCACCCCTCCACTTT. This sequence encodes CASSSVKDSPLHF.

The gene calls are TRBV21-1 and TRBJ2-7; no check of the table's D call, TRBD1, against the DNA was made. TRBV21-1 corresponds to a pseudogene. CDR3 size: 16 residues. The CDR3 bases are TGTGCCAGCAGTCCCTACGAAGGACAGGACCTTTACGAGCAGTACTTC. It translates to CASSPYEGQDLYEQYF.

This chain joins TRBV20-1 and TRBJ2-5, with 11 bases that match TRBD2. The CDR3 length is 14 residues. The V gene's germline CDR1 is DFQATT and CDR2 SNEGSKA (reference sequence). J gave up 6 bases and V 5 bases, and 8 bases lay outside the gene matches. The CDR3 region has the DNA TGCAGTGCTGAAACTAGCGGGGGACTGAAGACCCAGTACTTC. Translating gives CSAETSGGLKTQYF.

This clonotype was recorded many times. The chain combines TRBV28 with TRBJ2-7; possibly TRBD1 or TRBD2 for D (5 bases each). This CDR3 has 14 amino acids. Germline CDR1 reads MDHEN; CDR2 reads SYDVKM. V lost 8 bases, J lost 0 bases, and 14 bases lay in between. For the CDR3, the DNA is TGTGCCAGCTCCTATCCCGGGGCCTCCTACGAGCAGTACTTC. It encodes CASSYPGASYEQYF.

This clonotype has more than one count but fewer than ten. The chain combines TRBV2 with TRBJ2-1; D uncertain. Trimming took off 2 bases at V and 4 bases at J, with 12 bases between the two ends. This CDR3 comprises 15 residues. Germline lookup yields CDR1 SNHLY and CDR2 FYNNEI. Here the CDR3 reads CASSELAADYNEQFF. The CDR3 DNA follows: TGTGCCAGCAGTGAATTGGCAGCTGATTACAATGAGCAGTTCTTC.

V usage is TRBV6-5 and J usage is TRBJ1-2; unclear D gene. The CDR3 consists of 14 residues. V was trimmed by 5 bases and J by 8 bases, leaving 18 bases between them. Germline V CDR1 and CDR2: MNHEY, SVGAGI. The CDR3 DNA follows: TGTGCCAGCAGTCGAGGCCGGGTAAGCGGCGGCTACACCTTC. Translating gives CASSRGRVSGGYTF.

Notes on this clonotype: Just one base apart from a much larger clone, this may be a read error. Written as DNA, the CDR3 is TGTGCCAGCAGAACAGGAGGTAGCAATCAGCCCCGGCATTTT. Amino acids: CASRTGGSNQPRHF. The chain employs TRBV6-2 or TRBV6-3 and TRBJ1-5; maybe TRBD1 (5 bases). The CDR3 has 14 amino acids. Germline assignment: CDR1 MNHEY and CDR2 SVGEGT.

There are a few counts of this clonotype. The V gene is TRBV5-5, the J gene TRBJ2-1; the D gene is possibly TRBD2 (5 bases). This CDR3 is 17 amino acids long. The V end was cut by 4 bases, the J end by 8 bases, with 25 bases between. CDR1 and CDR2 from the germline V gene are SGHKS and YYEKEE (reference sequence). CDR3 coding DNA: TGTGCCAGCAGCCCGAAACCTACCGGGAAGGTAGGAGATGAGCAGTTCTTC. It specifies CASSPKPTGKVGDEQFF.

In regard to this clonotype: At one of its ends the junction is not consistent with the germline gene, which may arise from a read error. In nucleotides, the CDR3 is TGTGCCAGCTCACCAACAGCAACTAATGAAAAACTGTATTTT. It encodes CASSPTATNEKLYF. The chain recombines TRBV18 with TRBJ1-4; unclear D gene. CDR3 size: 14 residues. The germline V gene encodes CDR1 KGHSH and CDR2 LQKENI.

This sequence joins TRBV6-2 or TRBV6-3 and TRBJ1-6; 7 bases map to TRBD1. The V gene end was trimmed by 4 bases and the J gene end by 8 bases; junction bases not matched to a gene: 11. The CDR3 has 16 amino acids. Looked up from germline, CDR1 is MNHEY and CDR2 is SVGEGT. The CDR3 sequence is CASSFSPDRVDSPLHF. DNA of the CDR3: TGTGCCAGCAGTTTCTCCCCTGACAGGGTGGATTCACCCCTCCACTTT.

This clonotype occurred a few times. This rearrangement joins TRBV14 to TRBJ2-2; no firm D call. The germline V gene has CDR1 SGHDN and CDR2 FVKESK. There are 15 residues in the CDR3. V lost 3 bases and J 3 bases, leaving 11 bases between the germline ends. This chain's CDR3 is CASSQRRADTGELFF. The CDR3 region has the DNA TGTGCCAGCAGCCAGAGACGGGCTGACACCGGGGAGCTGTTTTTT.

There are a few counts of this clonotype. This chain joins TRBV29-1 and TRBJ1-1; D ambiguous. Germline V CDR1 and CDR2: SQVTM, ANQGSEA. CDR3 size: 8 residues. V dropped 6 bases and J dropped 5 bases, with 1 base sitting between them. CDR3 residues: CSVTEAFF. The CDR3 DNA reads as TGCAGCGTAACTGAAGCTTTCTTT. Drawing the rest from reference TRBV29-1 and TRBJ1-1, the complete variable domain is SAVISQKPSRDICQRGTSLTIQCQVDSQVTMMFWYRQQPGQSLTLIATANQGSEATYESGFVIDKFPISRPNLTFSTLTVSNMSPEDSSIYLCSVTEAFFGQGTRLTVV.

About this clonotype itself: A much larger clone is a single base away; this may be a read error. The V and J genes are TRBV7-6 and TRBJ2-3, with D unclear. The germline V gene encodes CDR1 SGHVS and CDR2 FNYEAQ. V lost 5 bases, J lost 4 bases, and 10 bases lay in between. The CDR3 is 13 amino acids. CDR3 coding DNA: TGTGCCAGCAGCAGTCCGGCGTCAGATACGCAGTATTTT. Its translation is CASSSPASDTQYF. Together with reference TRBV7-6 and TRBJ2-3, the CDR3 gives the full variable domain: GAGVSQSPRYKVTKRGQDVALRCDPISGHVSLYWYRQALGQGPEFLTYFNYEAQQDKSGLPNDRFSAERPEGSISTLTIQRTEQRDSAMYRCASSSPASDTQYFGPGTRLTVL.